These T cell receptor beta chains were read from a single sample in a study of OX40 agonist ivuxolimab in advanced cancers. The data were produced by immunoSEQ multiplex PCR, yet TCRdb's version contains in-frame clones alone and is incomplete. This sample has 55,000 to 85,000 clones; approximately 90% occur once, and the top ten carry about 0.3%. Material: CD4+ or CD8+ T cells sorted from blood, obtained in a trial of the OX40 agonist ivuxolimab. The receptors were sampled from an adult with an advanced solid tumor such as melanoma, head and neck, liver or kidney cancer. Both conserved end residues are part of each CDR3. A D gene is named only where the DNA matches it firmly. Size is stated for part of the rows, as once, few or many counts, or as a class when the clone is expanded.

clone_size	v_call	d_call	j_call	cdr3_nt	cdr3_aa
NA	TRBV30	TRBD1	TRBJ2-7	TGTGCCTCTACAGGGGCCTACGAGCAGTACTTC	CASTGAYEQYF
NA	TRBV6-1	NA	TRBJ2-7	TGTGCCAGCAGGGCTTCCTATTTTTACGAGCAGTACTTC	CASRASYFYEQYF
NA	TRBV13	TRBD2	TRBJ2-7	TGTGCCAGCAGCAGAACTCCTACGGGACTAGCGGGAGGGCCCGCGTACGAGCAGTACTTC	CASSRTPTGLAGGPAYEQYF
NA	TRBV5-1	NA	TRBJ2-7	TGCGCCAGCAGCTTGGATGCCTCAACCTACGAGCAGTACTTC	CASSLDASTYEQYF
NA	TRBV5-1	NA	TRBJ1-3	TGCGCCAGCAGCTTGGATGTCAATCGGAACACCATATATTTT	CASSLDVNRNTIYF
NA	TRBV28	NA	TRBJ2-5	TGTGCCAGTGTTAGAGGGGGGAGGGAGACCCAGTACTTC	CASVRGGRETQYF
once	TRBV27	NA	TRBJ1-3	TGTGCCAGCAGTCCCCTGACAGCTTACTCTGGAAACACCATATATTTT	CASSPLTAYSGNTIYF
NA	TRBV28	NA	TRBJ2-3	TGTGCCAGCAGTTCCTCCGGCCAACAAGATACGCAGTATTTT	CASSSSGQQDTQYF
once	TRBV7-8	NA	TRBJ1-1	TGTGCCAGCAGCAAGGGGGGGGACACTGAAGCTTTCTTT	CASSKGGDTEAFF
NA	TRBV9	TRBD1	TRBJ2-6	TGTGCCAGCAGCGTAGGACACAGGGGGTCTGGGGCCAACGTCCTGACTTTC	CASSVGHRGSGANVLTF
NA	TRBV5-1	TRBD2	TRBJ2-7	TGCGCCAGCAGCTTGGCGTTTAGCGGGAACTCCTACGAGCAGTACTTC	CASSLAFSGNSYEQYF
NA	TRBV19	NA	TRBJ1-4	TGTGCCAGTAGTATTGTAATTCGTGAAAAACTGTTTTTT	CASSIVIREKLFF
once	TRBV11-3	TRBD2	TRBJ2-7	TGTGCCCGCCGGGAGGCGGTGGACGAGCAGTACTTC	CARREAVDEQYF
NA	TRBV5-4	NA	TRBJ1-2	TGTGCCAGCAGCTTGCTGGGGCGCTATGGCTACACCTTC	CASSLLGRYGYTF
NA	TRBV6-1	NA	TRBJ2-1	TGTGTCAGCAGGAGCCTTAACAATGAGCAGTTCTTC	CVSRSLNNEQFF
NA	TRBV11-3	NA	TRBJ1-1	TGTGCCAGCAGCCCGACTGGGAGCACTGAAGCTTTCTTT	CASSPTGSTEAFF
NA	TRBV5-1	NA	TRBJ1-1	TGCGCCAGCAGCTTGGGTCAGGGATTTGGCACTGAAGCTTTCTTT	CASSLGQGFGTEAFF
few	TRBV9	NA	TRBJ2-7	TGTGCCAGCAGCGTCAACAGTAACTCCTACGAGCAGTACTTC	CASSVNSNSYEQYF
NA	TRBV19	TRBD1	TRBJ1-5	TGTGCCAGTATTCTAAGGGCAGGGGGCTTAGGGGATCAGCCCCAGCATTTT	CASILRAGGLGDQPQHF
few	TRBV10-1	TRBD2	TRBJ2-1	TGCGCCAGCAGTGATAGCGGGGGATTGGGCAATGAGCAGTTCTTC	CASSDSGGLGNEQFF
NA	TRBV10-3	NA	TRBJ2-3	TGTGCCATCTGGAAGGCGGGACTTGAAGGCACAGATACGCAGTATTTT	CAIWKAGLEGTDTQYF
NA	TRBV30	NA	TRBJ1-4	TGTGCCTGGAGTACCAGGCTCGGGGCCCTGGAACTGTTTTTT	CAWSTRLGALELFF
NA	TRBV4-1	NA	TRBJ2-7	TGCGCCAGCAGCCAAGCGACCCTGGGCCACGAGCAGTACTTC	CASSQATLGHEQYF
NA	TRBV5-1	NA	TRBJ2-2	TGCGCCAGCAGCCCAACGGGGGAGAGGACCGGGGAGCTGTTTTTT	CASSPTGERTGELFF
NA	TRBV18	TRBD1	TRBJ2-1	TGTGCCAGCTCACCGGGACAGGGGTACAATGAGCAGTTCTTC	CASSPGQGYNEQFF
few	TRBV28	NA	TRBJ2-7	TGTGCCAGCAGTTTTGTGGGCAGGGTCGGATACGAGCAGTACTTC	CASSFVGRVGYEQYF
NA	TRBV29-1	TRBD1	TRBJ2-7	TGCAGCGTTGGGCAGGGGGCCCCGTACGAGCAGTACTTC	CSVGQGAPYEQYF
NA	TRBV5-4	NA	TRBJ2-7	TGTGCCTTGGGGGAGGGGGCAACCGACTACGAGCAGTACTTC	CALGEGATDYEQYF
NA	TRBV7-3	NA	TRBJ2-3	TGTGCCAGCAGCTCAAGGGGTACAGGGATCGTAGATACGCAGTATTTT	CASSSRGTGIVDTQYF
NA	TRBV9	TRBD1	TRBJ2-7	TGTGCCAGCAGTGGGGGCAGGGGGCCTATCTACGAGCAGTACTTC	CASSGGRGPIYEQYF
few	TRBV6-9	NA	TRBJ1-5	TGTGCCAGACCTACGGGCGAAATTCAGCCCCAGCATTTT	CARPTGEIQPQHF
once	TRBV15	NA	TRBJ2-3	TGTGCCACCAGCAGTGTCTTAGATACGCAGTATTTT	CATSSVLDTQYF
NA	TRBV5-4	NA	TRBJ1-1	TGTGCCAGCAGCTTGGCCCTAGCGAACACTGAAGCTTTCTTT	CASSLALANTEAFF
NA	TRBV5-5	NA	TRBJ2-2	TGTGCCAGCAGCCGGCCGGGACTTAACACCGGGGAGCTGTTTTTT	CASSRPGLNTGELFF
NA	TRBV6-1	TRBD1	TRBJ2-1	TGTGCCAGCAAAACAGGGGCCGCCTACAATGAGCAGTTCTTC	CASKTGAAYNEQFF
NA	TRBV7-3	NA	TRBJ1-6	TGTGCCAGCAGCCTGCTTGCGGGGGGCAATTCACCCCTCCACTTT	CASSLLAGGNSPLHF
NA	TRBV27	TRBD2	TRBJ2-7	TGTGCCAGCAGTCGGGCTATAGCGGGAGTATACGAGCAGTACTTC	CASSRAIAGVYEQYF
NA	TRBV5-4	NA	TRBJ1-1	TGTGCCAGCAGCCCCGCGGGCACTGAAGCTTTCTTT	CASSPAGTEAFF
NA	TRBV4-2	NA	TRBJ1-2	TGTGCCAGCAGCCAAGATAGGAGGGTCGTGGATGGCTACACCTTC	CASSQDRRVVDGYTF
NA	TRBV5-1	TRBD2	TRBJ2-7	TGCGCCAGCAGGCGGACTAGCGGGAGCTACGAGCAGTACTTC	CASRRTSGSYEQYF